There are many counts of the clone carrying this T cell receptor beta chain. The antigen remains unidentified. The data were taken from a study of T cells in Graves' hyperthyroidism and ophthalmopathy. Study-wide results and limits: Most thyroid clonotypes with frequency above 0.001 were detected in blood. A median around six months before onset, the model predicted ophthalmopathy. A 13 V-J signature model discriminated ophthalmopathy versus stable hyperthyroidism.

RNA transcripts served as the template for amplifying TCR beta CDR3 regions. The primer set for the first-round RT-PCR of the TCR CDR3 was HTBI. One entry per CDR3 protein, called by TCRdb with MiXCR from the multiplex PCR reads. Here the sample spans approximately 330,000 distinct CDR3 sequences, roughly 15% being singletons. A NOSPECS grade of at least 4, a Clinical Activity Score of at least 3 and duration under 3 months were recorded in ophthalmopathy patients. There are 11 residues in the CDR3. Trimming cost V 6 bases and J 8 bases, with 10 bases left between them. The sample taken for sequencing was blood. This clonotype was sampled from a middle-aged woman with Graves' ophthalmopathy. The chain carries TRBV12-3 or TRBV12-4 and TRBJ1-1; D is possibly TRBD1 (5 bases). CDR3 DNA: TGTGCCAGCAGCCGGCGGGGCGAAGCTTTCTTT. Translating it yields CASSRRGEAFF.